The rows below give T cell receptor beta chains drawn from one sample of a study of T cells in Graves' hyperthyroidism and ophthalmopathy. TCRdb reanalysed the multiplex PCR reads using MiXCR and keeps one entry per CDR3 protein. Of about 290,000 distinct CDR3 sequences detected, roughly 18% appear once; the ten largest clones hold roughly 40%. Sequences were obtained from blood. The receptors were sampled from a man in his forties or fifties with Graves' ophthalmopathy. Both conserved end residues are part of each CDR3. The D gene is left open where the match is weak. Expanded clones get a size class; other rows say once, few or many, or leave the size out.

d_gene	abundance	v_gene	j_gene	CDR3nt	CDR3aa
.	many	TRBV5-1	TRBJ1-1	TGCGCCAGCAGCTTGGATGGCACGCTAATCACTGAAGCTTTCTTT	CASSLDGTLITEAFF
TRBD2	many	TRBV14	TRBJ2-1	TGTGCCAGCAGCAGACGGGGGGGGACGGGGTACAATGAGCAGTTCTTC	CASSRRGGTGYNEQFF
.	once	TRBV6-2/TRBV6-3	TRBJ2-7	TGTGCCAGCAGTTACTTCGGGGGAGGCCCTGGCTACGAGCAGTACTTC	CASSYFGGGPGYEQYF
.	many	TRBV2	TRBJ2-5	TGTGCCAGCAGTCCCGGCCGGGAGACCCAGTACTTC	CASSPGRETQYF
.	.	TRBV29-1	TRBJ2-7	TGCAGCGTAATGACAGGAGAATCCTACGAGCAGTACTTC	CSVMTGESYEQYF
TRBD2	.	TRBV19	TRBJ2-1	TGTGCCAGTAAGGGCGGGAGGCCCGTAAATGAGCAGTTCTTC	CASKGGRPVNEQFF
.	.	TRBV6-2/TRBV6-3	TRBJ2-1	TGTGCCAGCAGTTACCAGCTAGCTAGGTTTGAGCAGTTCTTC	CASSYQLARFEQFF
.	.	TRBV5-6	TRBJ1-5	TGTGCCAGCACCCTGGGGGGCGCTGGGCCCCAGCATTTT	CASTLGGAGPQHF
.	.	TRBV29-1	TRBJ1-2	TGCAGCGTTGTGGTCAGGCCCAGCGATGGCTACACCTTC	CSVVVRPSDGYTF
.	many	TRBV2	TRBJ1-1	TGTGCCGCGACTGCCCCAGGGCAAAACACTGAAGCTTTCTTT	CAATAPGQNTEAFF
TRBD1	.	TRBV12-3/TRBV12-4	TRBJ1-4	TGTGCCAGCAGGACCGGACAGGGGCCAGGGGAAAAACTGTTTTTT	CASRTGQGPGEKLFF
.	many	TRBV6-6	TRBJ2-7	TGTGCCAGCAGTTACTCCAGGGGTTCTACCTACGAGCAGTACTTC	CASSYSRGSTYEQYF
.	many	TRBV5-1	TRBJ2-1	TGCGCCAGCAGCTCTAACCCCAGGGGGAGGAACTCCTACAATGAGCAGTTCTTC	CASSSNPRGRNSYNEQFF
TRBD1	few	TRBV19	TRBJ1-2	TGTGCCAGTAGTAAGGACAGGGGGACCTATGGCTACACCTTC	CASSKDRGTYGYTF
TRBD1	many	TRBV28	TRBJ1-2	TGTGCCAGCAGTTTCGGACAGGGGAAGGGCTACACCTTC	CASSFGQGKGYTF
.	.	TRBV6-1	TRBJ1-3	TGTGCCGGGCTCGGGGGTAATGGAAACACCATATATTTT	CAGLGGNGNTIYF
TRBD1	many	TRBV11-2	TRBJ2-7	TGTGCCAGCAGCCCAGGCTCCGGGACAGGGGGTCACGAGCAGTACTTC	CASSPGSGTGGHEQYF